The entry that follows covers one T cell receptor beta chain sequence. The specificity of this receptor is unknown. One base away there is no much larger clone; base qualities are not given. The trim is 6 bases for V and 4 bases for J, with a gap of 19 bases between the germline ends. There are 16 amino acids in the CDR3, from cysteine to phenylalanine inclusive. The sequence is cut down to CDR3 DNA, 48 bases in frame from base 1. From the germline V gene (reference sequence), CDR1 is LNHNV and CDR2 is YYDKDF. This specimen belongs to a study of shared clonotypes between healthy human individuals (dated by TCRdb to about 2020). A note on the overall study: The cohort included three men and two women between 18 and 49 years of age. Per donor, three plates each were used for CD4 naive and CD4 memory, two for CD8 naive, and one for CD8 memory. Blood TCR repertoires of roughly 5 healthy adults were deeply sequenced to estimate repertoire size and the extent of clonotype sharing between individuals. To increase sequencing depth and limit assay-specific biases, different laboratories used diverse techniques to prepare libraries and sequence TCR repertoires. Leukapheresis yielded between about 0.85 and 9.5 billion PBMCs per donor. General conclusions and limits of the study: Rarefaction of sorted-subset datasets indicated incomplete sequencing despite the large sequencing depth. Naive subsets generally had larger estimated clonotype richness than memory subsets. Sampling was restricted to blood, and TCR repertoires in tissue are likely to differ from TCR repertoires in blood. Across four donors, approximately 5% of naive CD4, 3% to 4% of naive CD8, about 2.3% of memory CD4, and roughly 0.4% of memory CD8 clonotypes were shared. Compared with non-shared clonotypes, clonotypes shared by all four sorted-subset donors had higher generation probabilities. Pairwise subsampling led to the expectation that sequencing depth would affect the degree of clonotype sharing among donors. The small number of donors limited the genetic and exposure-history diversity represented.

CD8 naive samples were CD45RO-negative cells positively selected for CCR7, giving a CD45RA+CCR7+ population that excluded TemRA cells. The donors were healthy, HIV-negative adults with no recently reported acute infections or vaccinations. Every donor was a Caucasian adult residing in Nashville, Tennessee, USA. Blood was collected by leukapheresis, and PBMCs were isolated by Ficoll-Histopaque density gradient centrifugation and then cryopreserved in liquid nitrogen vapor phase. Purity and quantity of every magnetically sorted T cell population were checked by analytical flow cytometry. From each sorted fraction, genomic DNA was isolated and quantified by UV absorbance on a Nanodrop 2000c. Using the deep immunoSEQ assay, TCR CDR3 regions were amplified from genomic DNA by multiplex PCR. Extracted genomic DNA from each cell subset was distributed evenly across all wells of several immunoSEQ 96-well plates, and each plate was treated as a replicate. For sorted subsets, approximately 200 ng of genomic DNA, equivalent to roughly 30,000 T cell genomes, went into each replicate PCR. Purified libraries were measured with a Qubit 3.0 fluorometer, size-checked on a Bioanalyzer 2100, and measured again with the KAPA Library Quantification kit. Every immunoSEQ 96-well plate was sequenced on a separate single-read 150-cycle Illumina NextSeq 550 flow cell. As for how the authors treated the data: Because the immunoSEQ output included only junctional sequences and no quality scores, the filtering could not be the same as the filtering used for full-length reads. To assign V/J genes and CDR3, sequences were annotated using PyIR, a Python wrapper for IgBLAST v1.9, with IMGT germline references. Reads were filtered out if the reads had weak V/J assignments (E-value above 1e-6), no CDR3, stop codons, out-of-frame junctions, or ambiguous translated residues. V3J clonotypes were defined as sequences sharing an identical inferred V gene, J gene, and CDR3 amino acid sequence. Percentage overlap between repertoires was computed as shared unique clonotypes divided by the size of the smaller repertoire. Richness of each repertoire was evaluated using RTK rarefaction, the Chao1 estimator, and Recon v2.1 estimates of unobserved clonotypes. OLGA was used to compute generation probabilities for all TCRbeta clonotypes that the gDNA method yielded from a handful of donors. TCRdb took over this immuneACCESS table, retaining in-frame rearrangements with V and J assigned. Such tables are incomplete; in checked studies, under half of the missing clones stem from an unresolved V gene, and the remainder is unexplained. For V, J and clone size, that table is used; D and trimming come from the DNA. The sample contains about 2.1 million clones, 85% to 95% of them found a single time. The top ten clones comprise around 1.7% of the sample.

In this chain, TRBV15 is recombined with TRBJ2-1; perhaps TRBD1 is the D gene, with 7 bases matching. The source material was naive CD8+ T cells from PBMCs. What the cell subset or site label conveys for this sample: CD45RA+CCR7+. This sequence was found in a young man in good health. Some clones in this sample may be carry-over from other donors' samples. The CDR3 in this case is CATSSFAGGIYNEQFF. In nucleotide form, the sequence is TGTGCCACCAGTTCCTTCGCAGGGGGGATATACAATGAGCAGTTCTTC.